This TCR beta chain derives from a study of blood T cell repertoires in COVID-19. Libraries were prepared by immunoSEQ multiplex PCR; TCRdb keeps only in-frame clonotypes and omits some of them. The repertoire has about 270,000 clones, 85% to 90% of them found once; the top ten carry roughly 12%. Germline-derived CDR1 and CDR2 are SGHDN and FVKESK. Unmatched junction bases numbered 4, after V lost 2 bases and J lost 3 bases. The CDR3 is made up of 15 amino acids. The chain couples TRBV14 to TRBJ2-1; 7 bases align to TRBD2. Input material: peripheral blood. The source is a woman between 25 and 40 years old with COVID-19, enrolled during active disease. The CDR3 is CASSQWGGDYNEQFF. The DNA for the CDR3 is TGTGCCAGCAGCCAATGGGGGGGGGACTACAATGAGCAGTTCTTC.